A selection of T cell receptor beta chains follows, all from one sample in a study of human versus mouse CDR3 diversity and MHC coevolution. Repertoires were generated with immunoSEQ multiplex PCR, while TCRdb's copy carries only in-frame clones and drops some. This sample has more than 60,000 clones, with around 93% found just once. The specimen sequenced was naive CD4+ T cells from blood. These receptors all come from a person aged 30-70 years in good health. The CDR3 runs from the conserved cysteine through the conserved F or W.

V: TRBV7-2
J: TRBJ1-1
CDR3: CASSQQGQRTEAFF

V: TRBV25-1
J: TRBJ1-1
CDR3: CASSDQVLSRNTEAFF

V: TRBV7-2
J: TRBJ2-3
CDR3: CASSLLGTRSTDTQYF

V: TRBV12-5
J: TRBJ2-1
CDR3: CASGFERGGAYNEQFF

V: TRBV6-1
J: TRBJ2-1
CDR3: CASGGLAGENNEQFF

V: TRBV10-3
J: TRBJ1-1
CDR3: CAIRGQGDTTEAFF

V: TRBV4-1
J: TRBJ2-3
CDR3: CASSQDWTSGGAGRTDTQYF

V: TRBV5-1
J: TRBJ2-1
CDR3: CASQPAGNSYNEQFF

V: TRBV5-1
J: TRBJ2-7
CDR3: CASSSSGGPQNEQYF

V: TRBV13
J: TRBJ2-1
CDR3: CASSSLYGGAGTGVPYEQFF

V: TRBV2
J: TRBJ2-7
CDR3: CASSEIGQDFLEQYF

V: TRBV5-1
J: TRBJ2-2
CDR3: CASTTGNTGELFF

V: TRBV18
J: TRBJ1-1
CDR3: CASSPGQGETEAFF

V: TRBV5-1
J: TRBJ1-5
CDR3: CASSLGQMGQPQHF

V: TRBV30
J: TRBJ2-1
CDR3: CAWSVGQGALNEQFF

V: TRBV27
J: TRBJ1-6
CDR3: CASSFERAGNSPLHF

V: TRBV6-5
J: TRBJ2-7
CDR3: CASSFSRDSYEQYF

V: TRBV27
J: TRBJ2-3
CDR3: CASSPGQLLVADTQYF

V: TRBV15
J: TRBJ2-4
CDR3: CATSRPGLSENIQYF

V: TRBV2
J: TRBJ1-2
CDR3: CASSGDRAFYGYTF

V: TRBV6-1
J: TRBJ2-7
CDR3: CASSEGTGVMNEQYF

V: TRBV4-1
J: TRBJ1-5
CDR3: CASSHPPGSSNQPQHF

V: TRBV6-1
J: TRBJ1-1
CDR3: CASIRTGDAFF

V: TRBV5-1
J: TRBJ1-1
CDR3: CASSFSGQANTEAFF

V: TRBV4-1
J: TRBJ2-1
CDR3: CASSPASGGPREQFF